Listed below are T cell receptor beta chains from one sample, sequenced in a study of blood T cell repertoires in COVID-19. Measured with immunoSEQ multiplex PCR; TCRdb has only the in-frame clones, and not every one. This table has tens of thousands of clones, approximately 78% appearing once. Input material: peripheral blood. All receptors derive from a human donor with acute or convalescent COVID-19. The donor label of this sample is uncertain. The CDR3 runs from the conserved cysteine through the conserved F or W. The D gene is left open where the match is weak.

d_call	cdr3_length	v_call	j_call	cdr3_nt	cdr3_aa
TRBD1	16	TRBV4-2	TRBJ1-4	TGTGCCAGCAGCCAAGAATCCGCAGGGGGGAACGAAAAACTGTTTTTT	CASSQESAGGNEKLFF
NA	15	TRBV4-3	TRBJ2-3	TGCGCCAGCAGCCAAGACAGGGTTCGCACAGATACGCAGTATTTT	CASSQDRVRTDTQYF
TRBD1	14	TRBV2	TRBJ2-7	TGTGCCAGCAGTTCCGGGACAGGATCCTACGAGCAGTACTTC	CASSSGTGSYEQYF
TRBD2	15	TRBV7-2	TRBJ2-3	TGTGCCAGCAGCGCGGGACTAGTGGGCACAGATACGCAGTATTTT	CASSAGLVGTDTQYF
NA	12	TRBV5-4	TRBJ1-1	TGTGCCAGCAGCTCCGGGAGGACTGAAGCTTTCTTT	CASSSGRTEAFF
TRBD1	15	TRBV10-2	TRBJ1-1	TGCGCCAGCAGTGAATATGCAGGGGGAAGGACTGAAGCTTTCTTT	CASSEYAGGRTEAFF
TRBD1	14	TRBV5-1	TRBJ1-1	TGCGCCAGCAGCTCGGGACAGGGGCACACTGAAGCTTTCTTT	CASSSGQGHTEAFF
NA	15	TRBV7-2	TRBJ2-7	TGTGCCAGCAGCTTAGTAGCAGGGAAGGCCTACGAGCAGTACTTC	CASSLVAGKAYEQYF
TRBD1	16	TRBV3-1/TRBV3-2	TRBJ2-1	TGTGCCAGCAGCCAAGGGACAGGGGGATCCTACAATGAGCAGTTCTTC	CASSQGTGGSYNEQFF
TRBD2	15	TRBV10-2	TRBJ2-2	TGCGCCAGCCGTTGGGGCGGGAGGAACACCGGGGAGCTGTTTTTT	CASRWGGRNTGELFF
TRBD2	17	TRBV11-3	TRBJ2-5	TGTGCCAGCAGCTTGTATTTATCGACGGGGGGCCAAGAGACCCAGTACTTC	CASSLYLSTGGQETQYF
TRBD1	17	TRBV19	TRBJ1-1	TGTGCCAGTAGTACAGGACAGGGTTGGGTTTTCAACACTGAAGCTTTCTTT	CASSTGQGWVFNTEAFF
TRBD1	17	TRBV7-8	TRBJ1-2	TGTGCCAGCAGCTCTCTCGGTTTCGCGGGACAGCAATATGGCTACACCTTC	CASSSLGFAGQQYGYTF
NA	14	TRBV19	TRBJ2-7	TGTGCCAGTAGCGAGGACAGAGCCACCTACGAGCAGTACTTC	CASSEDRATYEQYF
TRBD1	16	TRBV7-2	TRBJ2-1	TGTGCCAGCAGCCTCCCGCAGGGACAGGGGGCGAATGAGCAGTTCTTC	CASSLPQGQGANEQFF
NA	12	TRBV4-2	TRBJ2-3	TGTGCCAGCAGCCCGGAGTCAGATACGCAGTATTTT	CASSPESDTQYF
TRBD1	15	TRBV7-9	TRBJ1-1	TGTGCCAGCAGCTTGGGGACAGGGTTGAACACTGAAGCTTTCTTT	CASSLGTGLNTEAFF
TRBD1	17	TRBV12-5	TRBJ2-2	TGTGCTAGTGGCGGGACAGGGTCTAGCTTAGAAACCGGGGAGCTGTTTTTT	CASGGTGSSLETGELFF
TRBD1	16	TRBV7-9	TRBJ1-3	TGTGCCAGCAGCCAGACAGGGGGCATGACGGGAAACACCATATATTTT	CASSQTGGMTGNTIYF
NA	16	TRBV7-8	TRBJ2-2	TGTGCCAGCAGGGGGCAGGCCGGTTTAAACACCGGGGAGCTGTTTTTT	CASRGQAGLNTGELFF
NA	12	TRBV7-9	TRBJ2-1	TGTGCCAGCAGCCTCGAGGGGGGGGAGCAGTTCTTC	CASSLEGGEQFF
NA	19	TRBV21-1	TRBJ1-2	TGTGCCAGCAGCAAACAGAATGAAGGTGAGCCAGCGGTTAACTATGGCTACACCTTC	CASSKQNEGEPAVNYGYTF
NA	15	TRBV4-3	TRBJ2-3	TGCGCCAGCAGCCGAGGTGAGGCCGGCTTCGATACGCAGTATTTT	CASSRGEAGFDTQYF
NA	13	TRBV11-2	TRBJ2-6	TGTGCCAGCAGCTTCGCTGGGGCCAACGTCCTGACTTTC	CASSFAGANVLTF
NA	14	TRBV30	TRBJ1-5	TGTGCCTGGACCCGGATGGGCATAGGGGAGCCCCAGCATTTT	CAWTRMGIGEPQHF
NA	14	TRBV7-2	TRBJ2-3	TGTGCCACCCAACAAAGGCGGTCCACAGATACGCAGTATTTT	CATQQRRSTDTQYF
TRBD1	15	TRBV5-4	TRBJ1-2	TGTGCCAGCAGCCTGGGACAGGGTGAAAGTCGTGGCTACACCTTC	CASSLGQGESRGYTF
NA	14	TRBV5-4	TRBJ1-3	TGTGCCAGCAGCCCGACAACCTCTGGAAACACCATATATTTT	CASSPTTSGNTIYF